Listed below are T cell receptor beta chains from one sample, sequenced in a study of shared clonotypes between healthy human individuals. Profiled with immunoSEQ multiplex PCR; TCRdb holds only in-frame clones, not every one. The sample shows about 980,000 clones, around 80% of them seen only once. The sample taken for sequencing was memory CD4+ T cells sorted from blood. The source is a man younger than 35 in good health. Both conserved end residues are part of each CDR3. Fields, in order: V gene, J gene, D gene, clone size, CDR3 protein, CDR3 DNA. D genes are given only for firm matches. Size values are once, few and many counts, or a class for expanded clones, and some rows have none.

V: TRBV6-6
J: TRBJ2-1
D: NA
size: many
CDR3: CASFDAGTSLIEQFF
DNA: TGTGCCAGCTTTGATGCGGGGACCTCCTTAATTGAGCAGTTCTTC

V: TRBV7-9
J: TRBJ1-2
D: NA
size: once
CDR3: CASSRWPSLGDGYTF
DNA: TGTGCCAGCAGCCGTTGGCCATCCCTAGGGGATGGCTACACCTTC

V: TRBV5-4
J: TRBJ1-2
D: TRBD1
size: few
CDR3: CASSHGTGGPTDYGYTF
DNA: TGTGCCAGCAGCCACGGGACAGGGGGACCGACCGACTATGGCTACACCTTC

V: TRBV27
J: TRBJ2-7
D: NA
size: NA
CDR3: CASSLWWGAAYEQYF
DNA: TGTGCCAGCAGTTTATGGTGGGGCGCCGCGTACGAGCAGTACTTC

V: TRBV27
J: TRBJ2-3
D: TRBD2
size: NA
CDR3: CASSSGLALTTDTQYF
DNA: TGTGCCAGCAGCAGCGGACTAGCCCTAACCACAGATACGCAGTATTTT

V: TRBV2
J: TRBJ2-7
D: TRBD2
size: NA
CDR3: CASSLTSGGHLPSYEQYF
DNA: TGTGCCAGCAGTCTGACTAGCGGGGGCCATCTCCCCTCTTACGAGCAGTACTTC

V: TRBV6-5
J: TRBJ2-7
D: TRBD2
size: NA
CDR3: CASKAGLGFYEQYF
DNA: TGTGCCAGCAAAGCGGGACTAGGTTTCTACGAGCAGTACTTC

V: TRBV18
J: TRBJ2-7
D: NA
size: NA
CDR3: CASSPATGEQYF
DNA: TGTGCCAGCTCACCCGCAACTGGTGAGCAGTACTTC

V: TRBV10-2
J: TRBJ2-7
D: TRBD1
size: NA
CDR3: CASRARDRSREQYF
DNA: TGCGCCAGCAGGGCCCGGGACAGGTCTCGGGAGCAGTACTTC

V: TRBV2
J: TRBJ2-3
D: NA
size: NA
CDR3: CASGLGTDTQYF
DNA: TGTGCCAGCGGGCTCGGTACAGATACGCAGTATTTT

V: TRBV28
J: TRBJ1-3
D: TRBD1
size: NA
CDR3: CASSSGTERNTIYF
DNA: TGTGCCAGCAGTTCCGGGACAGAAAGAAACACCATATATTTT

V: TRBV30
J: TRBJ1-5
D: NA
size: few
CDR3: CAWSDGSNQPQHF
DNA: TGTGCCTGGAGTGACGGTAGCAATCAGCCCCAGCATTTT

V: TRBV7-2
J: TRBJ2-4
D: TRBD2
size: NA
CDR3: CASSFLAGAAVGKNIQYF
DNA: TGTGCCAGCAGCTTCCTAGCGGGAGCGGCGGTTGGCAAAAACATTCAGTACTTC

V: TRBV2
J: TRBJ2-7
D: NA
size: NA
CDR3: CASSGEQSTQQYF
DNA: TGTGCCAGCAGTGGGGAACAATCTACTCAGCAGTACTTC

V: TRBV4-3
J: TRBJ2-7
D: NA
size: NA
CDR3: CASSQAEGPYEQYF
DNA: TGCGCCAGCAGCCAAGCTGAGGGTCCCTACGAGCAGTACTTC

V: TRBV6-1
J: TRBJ1-3
D: NA
size: NA
CDR3: CANRGDSGNTIYF
DNA: TGTGCCAACCGGGGAGACTCTGGAAACACCATATATTTT

V: TRBV7-9
J: TRBJ2-5
D: NA
size: once
CDR3: CASSLKAAGETQYF
DNA: TGTGCCAGCAGCTTAAAAGCTGCGGGGGAGACCCAGTACTTC

V: TRBV19
J: TRBJ2-5
D: TRBD2
size: NA
CDR3: CASSQTSGKETQYF
DNA: TGTGCCAGTAGCCAGACTAGCGGGAAGGAGACCCAGTACTTC

V: TRBV2
J: TRBJ2-4
D: NA
size: NA
CDR3: CASSEAKGVGNIQYF
DNA: TGTGCCAGCAGTGAAGCCAAGGGGGTCGGAAACATTCAGTACTTC

V: TRBV14
J: TRBJ1-1
D: NA
size: NA
CDR3: CASSQDLAGKAFF
DNA: TGTGCCAGCAGCCAAGATTTAGCAGGGAAAGCTTTCTTT

V: TRBV10-2
J: TRBJ2-7
D: NA
size: NA
CDR3: CASKEVEEQYF
DNA: TGCGCCAGCAAGGAAGTGGAGGAGCAGTACTTC

V: TRBV9
J: TRBJ2-1
D: NA
size: NA
CDR3: CASSVVAGTFKEQFF
DNA: TGTGCCAGCAGCGTAGTTGCGGGGACGTTTAAAGAGCAGTTCTTC

V: TRBV7-6
J: TRBJ2-7
D: TRBD2
size: NA
CDR3: CASSSGREGEQYF
DNA: TGTGCCAGCAGCTCCGGGAGGGAGGGCGAGCAGTACTTC

V: TRBV5-4
J: TRBJ1-2
D: TRBD1
size: once
CDR3: CASSSDRRDYGYTF
DNA: TGTGCCAGCAGCTCGGACAGGCGGGACTATGGCTACACCTTC

V: TRBV7-2
J: TRBJ1-3
D: NA
size: NA
CDR3: CASSPRRPLGGNTIYF
DNA: TGTGCCAGCAGCCCCAGGAGGCCCCTGGGAGGAAACACCATATATTTT

V: TRBV7-3
J: TRBJ2-2
D: NA
size: NA
CDR3: CASSLPAGELFF
DNA: TGTGCCAGCAGCTTACCTGCCGGGGAGCTGTTTTTT

V: TRBV6-1
J: TRBJ2-7
D: NA
size: NA
CDR3: CASRSGHYEQYF
DNA: TGTGCCAGCAGATCAGGACACTACGAGCAGTACTTC

V: TRBV5-8
J: TRBJ1-5
D: NA
size: NA
CDR3: CASSLTGFQPQHF
DNA: TGTGCCAGCAGCTTAACAGGGTTTCAGCCCCAGCATTTT

V: TRBV30
J: TRBJ2-7
D: NA
size: NA
CDR3: CAWTPEGSYEQYF
DNA: TGTGCCTGGACCCCCGAAGGCTCCTACGAGCAGTACTTC

V: TRBV10-1
J: TRBJ1-3
D: NA
size: NA
CDR3: CASSDGTYSGNTIYF
DNA: TGCGCCAGCAGTGACGGCACCTACTCTGGAAACACCATATATTTT

V: TRBV18
J: TRBJ1-1
D: NA
size: many
CDR3: CASSPPNRGQMNTEAFF
DNA: TGTGCCAGCTCACCCCCAAATCGGGGGCAGATGAACACTGAAGCTTTCTTT

V: TRBV6-5
J: TRBJ1-3
D: NA
size: NA
CDR3: CATRQGSGNTIYF
DNA: TGTGCCACCCGGCAGGGGTCAGGAAACACCATATATTTT

V: TRBV19
J: TRBJ2-5
D: NA
size: NA
CDR3: CASNDPWTAQETQYF
DNA: TGTGCCAGTAACGACCCATGGACTGCACAAGAGACCCAGTACTTC

V: TRBV29-1
J: TRBJ2-2
D: NA
size: NA
CDR3: CSVVPDSPTGELFF
DNA: TGCAGCGTTGTTCCGGACAGCCCCACCGGGGAGCTGTTTTTT

V: TRBV5-1
J: TRBJ1-4
D: NA
size: once
CDR3: CASSRGAGEKLFF
DNA: TGCGCCAGCAGCCGGGGCGCGGGAGAAAAACTGTTTTTT

V: TRBV5-1
J: TRBJ2-6
D: NA
size: NA
CDR3: CASSLGHSGANVLTF
DNA: TGCGCCAGCAGCTTGGGTCACTCTGGGGCCAACGTCCTGACTTTC

V: TRBV2
J: TRBJ1-1
D: TRBD1
size: NA
CDR3: CASSRTGNTEAFF
DNA: TGTGCCAGCAGCCGGACAGGGAACACTGAAGCTTTCTTT

V: TRBV5-1
J: TRBJ2-1
D: NA
size: once
CDR3: CASSFSGNEQFF
DNA: TGCGCCAGCAGCTTTTCGGGTAATGAGCAGTTCTTC

V: TRBV5-1
J: TRBJ1-1
D: NA
size: NA
CDR3: CASSSEGSITEAFF
DNA: TGCGCCAGCAGCTCCGAGGGCAGCATCACTGAAGCTTTCTTT

V: TRBV28
J: TRBJ2-7
D: TRBD1
size: NA
CDR3: CASSPGDRGSGEQYF
DNA: TGTGCCAGCAGCCCCGGGGACAGGGGGAGTGGCGAGCAGTACTTC

V: TRBV2
J: TRBJ2-5
D: TRBD2
size: NA
CDR3: CASQTSGGTQETQYF
DNA: TGTGCCAGCCAAACTAGCGGGGGAACTCAAGAGACCCAGTACTTC

V: TRBV4-1
J: TRBJ2-3
D: NA
size: many
CDR3: CASSQGVTGAGDTQYF
DNA: TGCGCCAGCAGCCAAGGAGTGACGGGGGCGGGAGATACGCAGTATTTT

V: TRBV29-1
J: TRBJ1-2
D: NA
size: NA
CDR3: CSVEDGAQAFANYGYTF
DNA: TGCAGCGTTGAAGATGGAGCACAGGCGTTTGCTAACTATGGCTACACCTTC

V: TRBV9
J: TRBJ2-7
D: TRBD1
size: once
CDR3: CASSVGGTGTAYEQYF
DNA: TGTGCCAGCAGCGTGGGAGGGACAGGGACAGCGTACGAGCAGTACTTC

V: TRBV23-1
J: TRBJ2-5
D: NA
size: NA
CDR3: CASSPAPGRGQETQYF
DNA: TGCGCCAGCAGTCCCGCGCCAGGAAGGGGACAAGAGACCCAGTACTTC

V: TRBV5-5
J: TRBJ2-3
D: TRBD2
size: NA
CDR3: CASSQRGSTDTQYF
DNA: TGTGCCAGCAGCCAGCGGGGCAGCACAGATACGCAGTATTTT

V: TRBV7-6
J: TRBJ1-2
D: NA
size: NA
CDR3: CASSLGGGVNYGYTF
DNA: TGTGCCAGCAGCTTAGGCGGGGGAGTTAACTATGGCTACACCTTC

V: TRBV15
J: TRBJ2-3
D: TRBD2
size: NA
CDR3: CATSSGLAGSTDTQYF
DNA: TGTGCCACCAGCAGCGGACTAGCGGGGAGCACAGATACGCAGTATTTT

V: TRBV6-1
J: TRBJ2-5
D: NA
size: NA
CDR3: CASSRAGVWETQYF
DNA: TGTGCCAGCAGCCGCGCAGGGGTGTGGGAGACCCAGTACTTC

V: TRBV4-1
J: TRBJ2-5
D: NA
size: few
CDR3: CASSQDPMGAQETQYF
DNA: TGCGCCAGCAGCCAAGACCCCATGGGGGCCCAAGAGACCCAGTACTTC

V: TRBV5-1
J: TRBJ2-3
D: TRBD2
size: NA
CDR3: CASSLTSGRATDTQYF
DNA: TGCGCCAGCAGCTTGACTAGCGGGAGGGCCACAGATACGCAGTATTTT

V: TRBV6-1
J: TRBJ2-1
D: NA
size: NA
CDR3: CASSETPRGVGYNEQFF
DNA: TGTGCCAGCAGTGAAACCCCGAGGGGGGTGGGATACAATGAGCAGTTCTTC

V: TRBV28
J: TRBJ1-1
D: NA
size: NA
CDR3: CASSLLLGENTEAFF
DNA: TGTGCCAGCAGTCTCCTGCTGGGGGAGAACACTGAAGCTTTCTTT

V: TRBV11-3
J: TRBJ2-7
D: NA
size: NA
CDR3: CASSLAQYEQYF
DNA: TGTGCCAGCAGTTTAGCCCAGTACGAGCAGTACTTC

V: TRBV7-2
J: TRBJ1-2
D: NA
size: NA
CDR3: CASNLQGGVGYTF
DNA: TGTGCCAGCAATCTCCAGGGAGGGGTTGGCTACACCTTC

V: TRBV10-2
J: TRBJ2-5
D: TRBD2
size: once
CDR3: CASSRQSSTSGGKTQYF
DNA: TGCGCCAGCAGTAGGCAATCTTCAACTAGCGGAGGGAAGACCCAGTACTTC

V: TRBV6-5
J: TRBJ2-2
D: TRBD2
size: NA
CDR3: CASSWGLAGEGELFF
DNA: TGTGCCAGCAGTTGGGGACTAGCGGGGGAAGGGGAGCTGTTTTTT

V: TRBV4-3
J: TRBJ2-3
D: NA
size: NA
CDR3: CASSQAMSADTSTDTQYF
DNA: TGCGCCAGCAGCCAAGCTATGTCCGCAGATACTAGCACAGATACGCAGTATTTT

V: TRBV11-2
J: TRBJ2-1
D: NA
size: NA
CDR3: CASSYMGVEQFF
DNA: TGTGCCAGCAGCTACATGGGGGTAGAGCAGTTCTTC